A selection of T cell receptor beta chains follows, all from one sample in a study of CD8+CD57+ T cells in acquired aplastic anemia. TCRdb re-called the reads with MiXCR, one entry per CDR3 protein. The sample has around 200,000 distinct CDR3 sequences, roughly 50% seen once. The sequencing sample was made of sorted CD4+, CD8+, or CD8+CD57+ T cells (not recorded which) from PBMCs. The receptor source for this set is a human donor with aplastic anemia. CDR3s leave out the opening cysteine and the closing phenylalanine or tryptophan. Each record gives: clone size, J gene, V gene, CDR3 protein. Size values are once, few and many counts, or a class for expanded clones, and some rows have none.

clone size: few
J gene: TRBJ1-5
V gene: TRBV6-1
CDR3 protein: ASRSTQATNQPQH

clone size: .
J gene: TRBJ1-1
V gene: TRBV5-1
CDR3 protein: ASSLGGTADTEAF

clone size: few
J gene: TRBJ1-1
V gene: TRBV29-1
CDR3 protein: SVANTEAF

clone size: .
J gene: TRBJ2-1
V gene: TRBV27
CDR3 protein: ASSGGQGANEQF

clone size: .
J gene: TRBJ2-7
V gene: TRBV19
CDR3 protein: ASSWVEGAYEQY

clone size: .
J gene: TRBJ1-3
V gene: TRBV5-1
CDR3 protein: ASSLRQGAGNTIY

clone size: .
J gene: TRBJ2-5
V gene: TRBV11-2
CDR3 protein: ASSLRNMGGPYQETQY

clone size: .
J gene: TRBJ1-1
V gene: TRBV9
CDR3 protein: ASSALRENTEAF

clone size: many
J gene: TRBJ2-2
V gene: TRBV7-6
CDR3 protein: ASSLGLSGSTGELF

clone size: few
J gene: TRBJ2-7
V gene: TRBV15
CDR3 protein: ATSRETGVAYEQY

clone size: many
J gene: TRBJ2-1
V gene: TRBV19
CDR3 protein: ASTPEGIRTYNEQF

clone size: .
J gene: TRBJ1-2
V gene: TRBV12-3/TRBV12-4
CDR3 protein: ASSFGTYGYT

clone size: many
J gene: TRBJ1-3
V gene: TRBV20-1
CDR3 protein: SVGGGLGNTIY

clone size: many
J gene: TRBJ2-3
V gene: TRBV10-2
CDR3 protein: ASSGGIPGTDTQY

clone size: .
J gene: TRBJ2-5
V gene: TRBV2
CDR3 protein: ASSEVGRYETQY

clone size: .
J gene: TRBJ1-4
V gene: TRBV12-3/TRBV12-4
CDR3 protein: ASKKGSSNEKLF

clone size: .
J gene: TRBJ1-1
V gene: TRBV29-1
CDR3 protein: SVYRMNTEAF

clone size: .
J gene: TRBJ1-5
V gene: TRBV15
CDR3 protein: ATSRDIQPQH

clone size: .
J gene: TRBJ2-3
V gene: TRBV20-1
CDR3 protein: SARDRRQGAYRDTQY

clone size: .
J gene: TRBJ2-3
V gene: TRBV7-2
CDR3 protein: ASSLGQGLNTQY

clone size: .
J gene: TRBJ2-5
V gene: TRBV11-1
CDR3 protein: AGSSRREGWSQETQY

clone size: .
J gene: TRBJ2-7
V gene: TRBV5-1
CDR3 protein: ASSPPAGRPYEQY

clone size: .
J gene: TRBJ1-5
V gene: TRBV9
CDR3 protein: ASSQAGVGGNQPQH

clone size: few
J gene: TRBJ1-3
V gene: TRBV2
CDR3 protein: ASSGSPGNTIY

clone size: .
J gene: TRBJ2-3
V gene: TRBV10-2
CDR3 protein: ASKSDSTDTQY

clone size: few
J gene: TRBJ2-1
V gene: TRBV12-5
CDR3 protein: ASGPLIAGSYNEQF

clone size: few
J gene: TRBJ2-1
V gene: TRBV27
CDR3 protein: ASSSRDRGINEQF

clone size: few
J gene: TRBJ1-2
V gene: TRBV20-1
CDR3 protein: SARRDKGYT

clone size: .
J gene: TRBJ1-1
V gene: TRBV7-9
CDR3 protein: ASSLAQGEAF

clone size: few
J gene: TRBJ1-3
V gene: TRBV28
CDR3 protein: ASGTQPGNTIY

clone size: many
J gene: TRBJ2-6
V gene: TRBV6-5
CDR3 protein: ASSYDSSGANVLT

clone size: .
J gene: TRBJ2-3
V gene: TRBV15
CDR3 protein: ATSRLAGDTQY

clone size: few
J gene: TRBJ2-6
V gene: TRBV6-1
CDR3 protein: ASSGSEGVFTSGANVLT

clone size: few
J gene: TRBJ1-5
V gene: TRBV6-1
CDR3 protein: ASSLQGTVKSQPQH

clone size: .
J gene: TRBJ2-7
V gene: TRBV7-3
CDR3 protein: ASSFDQSEQY